The clone carrying this T cell receptor (beta chain) was observed many times. These data originate in a study of T cells in Graves' hyperthyroidism and ophthalmopathy. Amplification targeted TCR beta CDR3 regions from RNA transcripts. HTBI primers were employed in a first-round RT-PCR of the TCR CDR3. TCRdb reprocessed the multiplex PCR reads with MiXCR, giving one entry per CDR3 protein. Of approximately 400,000 distinct CDR3 sequences listed, 15% are singletons. V was clipped by 3 bases and J by 5 bases, with 16 bases between them. The length of the CDR3 is 15 residues. Germline lookup yields CDR1 SEHNR and CDR2 FQNEAQ (reference sequence).

The sample taken for sequencing was blood. The V and J genes are TRBV7-9 and TRBJ2-5; a weak D match, TRBD2 (5 bases). The TCR sequence derives from a woman aged 25 to 39 with Graves' hyperthyroidism. The CDR3 protein is CASSFPSGVWETQYF. The CDR3 coding sequence is TGTGCCAGCAGCTTCCCCAGCGGCGTCTGGGAGACCCAGTACTTC.